What follows are 21 T cell receptor beta chains derived from one specimen sequenced in a study of T cells in Graves' hyperthyroidism and ophthalmopathy. Amplification yielded TCR beta CDR3 regions, with RNA transcripts as the source. Carried out on the TCR CDR3, a first-round RT-PCR used the HTBI primer set. TCRdb ran MiXCR on the multiplex PCR reads and lists one entry per CDR3 protein. The table lists under 700,000 distinct CDR3 sequences, 16% of them singletons. Sequenced input: blood. The receptors originated from a woman between 18 and 29 years old with Graves' hyperthyroidism.

This clonotype was seen many times. The chain combines TRBV2 with TRBJ2-5, with 14 bases lining up with TRBD2. V trimming: 2 bases; J trimming: 5 bases; junction bases outside the gene matches: 16. This CDR3 has 20 amino acids. CDR1 is SNHLY and CDR2 is FYNNEI in the germline V gene. CDR3 residues: CASSETQRLGLAGGAETQYF. In DNA, the CDR3 is TGTGCCAGCAGTGAAACGCAGCGGCTTGGACTAGCGGGAGGTGCGGAGACCCAGTACTTC.

The chain carries TRBV28 and TRBJ1-3; D gene uncertain. CDR3 size: 13 residues. The germline V and J ends were trimmed by 6 bases and 0 bases, with 6 bases remaining between them. Germline assignment: CDR1 MDHEN and CDR2 SYDVKM. CDR3 residues: CASSTPSGNTIYF. As DNA, the CDR3 is TGTGCCAGCAGCACACCCTCTGGAAACACCATATATTTT.

This clonotype came up many times. This chain joins TRBV6-2 or TRBV6-3 and TRBJ2-1; 7 nucleotides align to TRBD1. The junction had 15 bases not matched to a gene; V was cut back by 0 bases and J by 4 bases. Germline CDR1 MNHEY, CDR2 SVGEGT. The CDR3 totals 19 residues. CDR3 residues: CASSYSRVLTGQAYNEQFF. The CDR3 DNA sequence: TGTGCCAGCAGTTACTCGAGGGTATTAACAGGACAGGCTTACAATGAGCAGTTCTTC.

This clonotype was found many times. The rearrangement joins TRBV9 to TRBJ2-3, with 7 bases aligning to TRBD2. The CDR3 length is 15 residues. Germline-derived CDR1 and CDR2 are SGDLS and YYNGEE. The junction had 7 bases not matched to a gene; V was cut back by 4 bases and J by 2 bases. DNA of the CDR3: TGTGCCAGCAGCCTCAGCGGGGCAGTCACAGATACGCAGTATTTT. Encoded protein: CASSLSGAVTDTQYF.

Comments on this clonotype: A much larger clone is a single base away; this may be a read error. The CDR3 loop reads CASSLGTSSAEQFF. CDR3 nucleotide sequence: TGTGCCAGCAGCTTGGGGACTAGCTCCGCTGAGCAGTTCTTC. V is TRBV7-2 and J is TRBJ2-1, with TRBD2 identical over 9 bases. The J segment lost 9 bases and the V segment lost 3 bases, leaving 6 bases of the junction unmatched. CDR3 length: 14 residues. CDR1 SGHTA and CDR2 FQGNSA come from the germline V gene.

V is TRBV18 and J is TRBJ1-1; no clear D gene. Germline lookup yields CDR1 KGHSH and CDR2 LQKENI. The CDR3 extends over 16 amino acids. V lost 1 base to trimming and J lost 1 base, with 13 bases between them. The CDR3 DNA follows: TGTGCCAGCTCACCACTCGGTTTCAGCGGGAACACTGAAGCTTTCTTT. It specifies CASSPLGFSGNTEAFF. Variable domain in full (rest from reference TRBV18 and TRBJ1-1): NAGVMQNPRHLVRRRGQEARLRCSPMKGHSHVYWYRQLPEEGLKFMVYLQKENIIDESGMPKERFSAEFPKEGPSILRIQQVVRGDSAAYFCASSPLGFSGNTEAFFGQGTRLTVV.

This clonotype showed up just a few times. The V gene is TRBV12-3 or TRBV12-4, the J gene TRBJ2-5, with 8 bases fitting TRBD1. J lost 4 bases, V lost 6 bases, and 10 bases had no gene match. The CDR3 covers 15 residues. In DNA form, the CDR3 reads TGTGCCAGCAGCCCTAACCAGGGGGCGGGAGAGACCCAGTACTTC. This sequence encodes CASSPNQGAGETQYF.

The chain employs TRBV9 and TRBJ1-2; no clear D. The V and J ends lost 0 bases and 3 bases respectively, with 15 bases between them. Germline V CDR1 and CDR2: SGDLS, YYNGEE. The CDR3 loop spans 16 amino acids. The CDR3 DNA reads TGTGCCAGCAGCGTAGGTCAGGCCCAGGTCGACTATGGCTACACCTTC. It encodes CASSVGQAQVDYGYTF.

This clonotype was found a few times. The J gene is TRBJ1-6, the V gene TRBV2, with D unresolved. Germline lookup yields CDR1 SNHLY and CDR2 FYNNEI. The CDR3 has 14 amino acids. Trimming left V 3 bases short and J 4 bases short, with 7 bases between. The CDR3 nucleotides read TGTGCCAGCAGTGATATACGGTATAATTCACCCCTCCACTTT. It encodes CASSDIRYNSPLHF.

This clonotype was picked up a small number of times. The chain carries TRBV6-2 or TRBV6-3 and TRBJ1-1; TRBD1 is a possible D gene (6 bases). Trimming shortened V by 6 bases and J by 10 bases, and 12 bases separated the two germline ends. The CDR3 length is 11 residues. Germline assignment: CDR1 MNHEY and CDR2 SVGEGT. The DNA of the CDR3 is TGTGCCAGCAGACCACAGGGTGGAGCTTTCTTT. Protein product: CASRPQGGAFF.

The CDR3 DNA sequence: TGCAGCGTTTTGCGTGGAGAGACCCAGTACTTC. Its protein product is CSVLRGETQYF. The gene calls are TRBV29-1 and TRBJ2-5, with D hard to call. V was cut by 5 bases and J by 4 bases, with 8 bases left in between. This CDR3 contains 11 residues. Germline V gene sequence: CDR1 SQVTM, CDR2 ANQGSEA.

This clonotype turned up a few times. The chain combines TRBV12-3 or TRBV12-4 with TRBJ2-6; D remains ambiguous. Trimming shortened V by 6 bases and J by 0 bases, and 27 bases separated the two germline ends. This CDR3 spans 21 amino acids. CDR3 in DNA: TGTGCCAGCAGCCGTATTAGGGCCAGAGGTGGAACTCTCTCTGGGGCCAACGTCCTGACTTTC. Amino acids: CASSRIRARGGTLSGANVLTF.

This clonotype was recorded at least ten times. The chain joins TRBV12-3 or TRBV12-4 to TRBJ2-5; D is unclear. This CDR3 spans 14 amino acids. V gave up 2 bases and J gave up 0 bases, with 7 bases separating them. The DNA for the CDR3 is TGTGCCAGCAGTTTAAGGAGACACCAAGAGACCCAGTACTTC. It yields the protein CASSLRRHQETQYF.

This clonotype was counted only a few times. The chain couples TRBV10-3 to TRBJ1-2; D is unclear. Trimming removed 4 bases at V and 5 bases at J, with 5 bases between. Germline-derived CDR1 and CDR2 are ENHRY and SYGVKD. The CDR3 runs 11 residues. CDR3 nucleotide sequence: TGTGCCATCAGTGCAGATTATGGCTACACCTTC. Translated, it gives CAISADYGYTF.

The genes are TRBV28 and TRBJ2-7; D is possibly TRBD1 (5 bases). V was clipped by 8 bases and J by 6 bases, with 20 bases between them. Germline V gene lookup returns CDR1 MDHEN and CDR2 SYDVKM. This CDR3 has 14 residues. The CDR3 reads CASQPPGRVGEQYF. The CDR3 bases are TGTGCCAGCCAACCCCCCGGCAGGGTTGGCGAGCAGTACTTC. Combining the CDR3 with reference TRBV28 and TRBJ2-7 gives the whole variable domain DVKVTQSSRYLVKRTGEKVFLECVQDMDHENMFWYRQDPGLGLRLIYFSYDVKMKEKGDIPEGYSVSREKKERFSLILESASTNQTSMYLCASQPPGRVGEQYFGPGTRLTVT.

The sample holds many counts of this clonotype. This sequence joins TRBV11-3 and TRBJ2-3; tentatively, D is TRBD1 or TRBD2 (6 bases each). The ends were cut back, 5 bases at V and 6 bases at J, with 15 bases in the middle. The CDR3 totals 14 residues. The germline V gene has CDR1 SGHNT and CDR2 YENEEA. CDR3 in amino acids: CASSPRGPRDTQYF. The CDR3 nucleotides are TGTGCCAGCAGCCCACGGGGGCCCCGGGATACGCAGTATTTT.

This rearrangement joins TRBV5-1 to TRBJ1-4, with D possibly matching TRBD1 (5 bases). Trimming took off 2 bases at V and 6 bases at J, with 8 bases between the two ends. Germline-derived CDR1 and CDR2 are SGHRS and YFSETQ. There are 13 residues in the CDR3. CDR3 sequence reads: CASSFRADEKLFF. The DNA of the CDR3 is TGCGCCAGCAGCTTCAGGGCCGATGAAAAACTGTTTTTT.

This clonotype has just a few counts. The chain has TRBV10-3 and TRBJ1-2, with 11 bases identical to TRBD1. The CDR3 totals 16 residues. The J segment lost 5 bases and the V segment lost 0 bases, leaving 5 bases of the junction unmatched. The V gene's germline CDR1 is ENHRY and CDR2 SYGVKD. The CDR3 DNA is TGTGCCATCAGTGAGTCGACGGACAGGGGGCTATATGGCTACACCTTC. Protein sequence: CAISESTDRGLYGYTF.

CDR3 region: CSAVPSSGITDTQYF. The CDR3 coding sequence is TGCAGTGCTGTCCCATCTAGCGGGATTACAGATACGCAGTATTTT. The rearrangement links TRBV20-1 to TRBJ2-3; TRBD2 matches at 9 bases. The CDR3 consists of 15 residues. V shed 5 bases, J shed 3 bases, and the junction held 9 bases outside the gene matches. CDR1 is DFQATT, CDR2 SNEGSKA, per germline (reference sequence).

This clonotype was counted ten times or more. This chain links TRBV20-1 with TRBJ2-7; 8 bases map to TRBD1. J lost 7 bases, V lost 3 bases, and 14 bases had no gene match. This CDR3 is built from 15 residues. CDR1 is DFQATT and CDR2 is SNEGSKA in the germline V gene (reference sequence). The CDR3 sequence: CSARPMGQGAWEQYF. CDR3 nucleotide sequence: TGCAGTGCTAGGCCCATGGGGCAGGGGGCGTGGGAGCAGTACTTC.

Here the CDR3 reads CAGNLRTDAWETQYF. The CDR3 nucleotides read TGCGCCGGCAATCTGCGTACCGACGCATGGGAGACCCAGTACTTC. The rearrangement uses TRBV5-1 and TRBJ2-5; D uncertain. Germline-derived CDR1 and CDR2 are SGHRS and YFSETQ. V was pared by 10 bases and J by 5 bases, with 24 bases between. This CDR3 comprises 15 residues.